The clone carrying this T cell receptor (beta chain) was observed at least ten times. The target antigen is unknown. The data stem from a study of response to subunit inactivated influenza vaccine. Study outcomes and limitations: Authors suggested seasonal influenza vaccinations each recruit few new T cells.

Via MiXCR, TCRdb re-called the RT-PCR reads, giving one row per CDR3 protein. The sample has about 520,000 distinct CDR3 sequences, approximately 6.9% seen once. The V gene's germline CDR1 is SGHTA and CDR2 FQGNSA. Trimming left V 6 bases short and J 0 bases short, with 11 bases between. This CDR3 is built from 15 residues. This clonotype originated in a man aged 50 to 69 who received an inactivated influenza vaccine. The chain combines TRBV7-2 with TRBJ2-2, with D perhaps matching TRBD1 (6 bases). The sample was PBMCs from blood, taken roughly 24 months after vaccination. This chain's CDR3 is CASRQGRTNTGELFF. DNA of the CDR3: TGTGCCAGCAGACAGGGTAGGACGAACACCGGGGAGCTGTTTTTT.